Listed below are T cell receptor beta chains from one sample, sequenced in a study of beta chain features in type 1 diabetes. Produced via immunoSEQ multiplex PCR; TCRdb's table is partial and in-frame only. The table shows some 270,000 clones, with around 7.3% occurring only once. Material: central memory CD4+ T cells from blood. The receptor set was obtained from a young woman in good health. Each CDR3 is given with its conserved first and last residue. The D gene is left open where the match is weak. The size of a clone is reported for some rows only, either as once, few or many, or as a class for expanded clones.

cdr3_length	d_call	v_call	j_call	clone_size	cdr3_nt	cdr3_aa
12	TRBD1	TRBV2	TRBJ2-5	-	TGTGCCAGCAGGGGACAGCAAGAGACCCAGTACTTC	CASRGQQETQYF
11	-	TRBV7-6	TRBJ1-3	few	TGTGCCAGCAGCGGGGAAAACACCATATATTTT	CASSGENTIYF
15	-	TRBV9	TRBJ1-5	-	TGTGCCAGCAGTCGTAGTAGCCAGGATTATCAGCCCCAGCATTTT	CASSRSSQDYQPQHF
16	-	TRBV13	TRBJ2-1	few	TGTGCCAGCAGCTTAAAAAGGGGGGGTATCCCCAATGAGCAGTTCTTC	CASSLKRGGIPNEQFF
15	TRBD2	TRBV7-3	TRBJ2-5	few	TGTGCCAGCAGCTTAATGGGTAGCGGGGGAGAGACCCAGTACTTC	CASSLMGSGGETQYF
13	-	TRBV30	TRBJ1-4	-	TGTGCCTGGAGTCTCGGGGGTGGAGAAAAACTGTTTTTT	CAWSLGGGEKLFF
13	-	TRBV5-1	TRBJ2-3	many	TGCGCCAGCAGCGCGTCAAACACAGATACGCAGTATTTT	CASSASNTDTQYF
15	-	TRBV6-6	TRBJ2-7	few	TGTGCCATCAGTGAGTCGACGACCGTGACCTACGAGCAGTACTTC	CAISESTTVTYEQYF
14	-	TRBV7-2	TRBJ1-1	-	TGTGCCAGCAGCCTCAAAGGGGGGAACACTGAAGCTTTCTTT	CASSLKGGNTEAFF
13	-	TRBV29-1	TRBJ2-3	few	TGCAGCGTTGGTCTAGCGATCACAGATACGCAGTATTTT	CSVGLAITDTQYF
17	-	TRBV27	TRBJ2-6	-	TGTGCCAGCAGTCCCCCGGATGGGCGCGCTGGGGCCAACGTCCTGACTTTC	CASSPPDGRAGANVLTF
14	-	TRBV6-6	TRBJ2-1	-	TGTGCCAGTCAAATGGCGGGACCCTACAATGAGCAGTTCTTC	CASQMAGPYNEQFF
16	-	TRBV18	TRBJ1-5	few	TGTGCCAGCTCCAGAACGGGGCCTCAAGGGAATCAGCCCCAGCATTTT	CASSRTGPQGNQPQHF
15	-	TRBV19	TRBJ1-1	few	TGTGCCAGTAGTCAGCAGGGAAGGTTGAGCACTGAAGCTTTCTTT	CASSQQGRLSTEAFF
16	TRBD2	TRBV18	TRBJ2-3	many	TGTGCCAGCTCACCACGTCGCGGGAGCTTGACAGATACGCAGTATTTT	CASSPRRGSLTDTQYF
12	-	TRBV29-1	TRBJ2-5	many	TGCAGCGTCAGGACCAGACAAGAGACCCAGTACTTC	CSVRTRQETQYF
17	-	TRBV23-1	TRBJ2-7	many	TGCGCCAGCAGTCGAGGTTTGTGTCAGGGCCATAACTACGAGCAGTACTTC	CASSRGLCQGHNYEQYF
14	TRBD1	TRBV5-1	TRBJ2-5	few	TGCGCCAGCAGCACGGGACAGCCTGAAGGGACCCAGTACTTC	CASSTGQPEGTQYF
11	-	TRBV25-1	TRBJ1-1	-	TGTGCCAGCAGTCGTCACTCCAACGCTTTCTTT	CASSRHSNAFF
14	TRBD2	TRBV7-9	TRBJ2-3	few	TGTGCCAGCAGCTTAACGGGGGGTGGAGATACGCAGTATTTT	CASSLTGGGDTQYF
15	-	TRBV14	TRBJ2-7	many	TGTGCCAGCAGCCAATACCTGGGGTCGGGCTACGAGCAGTACTTC	CASSQYLGSGYEQYF
15	TRBD1	TRBV18	TRBJ1-5	few	TGTGCCAGCTCATGGGGACAGGGAAGCAATCAGCCCCAGCATTTT	CASSWGQGSNQPQHF
14	-	TRBV18	TRBJ1-6	few	TGTGCCAGCTCACCGGGGGCGGACAACTCACCCCTCCACTTT	CASSPGADNSPLHF
12	-	TRBV30	TRBJ2-5	-	TGTGCCTGGAGTGTAGGGGGAGAGACCCAGTACTTC	CAWSVGGETQYF
13	-	TRBV5-1	TRBJ2-3	-	TGCGCCAGCGCATCAGGGGACGGAGATACGCAGTATTTT	CASASGDGDTQYF
19	-	TRBV4-3	TRBJ1-4	many	TGCGCCAGCAGCCAAGTCGGATTAGGCGGGCAGGGGACTAATGAAAAACTGTTTTTT	CASSQVGLGGQGTNEKLFF
17	TRBD2	TRBV7-6	TRBJ2-5	-	TGTGCCAGCAGCTTAGGGCCGCGGGGGTGGGATCAAGAGACCCAGTACTTC	CASSLGPRGWDQETQYF
14	TRBD1	TRBV4-2	TRBJ2-1	-	TGTGCCAGTGGCACAGGGGGGTCCTACAATGAGCAGTTCTTC	CASGTGGSYNEQFF
16	-	TRBV6-5	TRBJ2-2	-	TGTGCCAGCAGTTACTTGGGGGCTCCGGTAGCCGGGGAGCTGTTTTTT	CASSYLGAPVAGELFF
15	TRBD1	TRBV30	TRBJ1-2	-	TGTGCCTCATTGGGGGGACAGGGTTTTAACTATGGCTACACCTTC	CASLGGQGFNYGYTF
12	-	TRBV5-4	TRBJ1-4	few	TGTGCCAGCAGCTTGACAGGGGAAAAACTGTTTTTT	CASSLTGEKLFF
14	-	TRBV7-6	TRBJ1-4	-	TGTGCCAGCAGCTTAGTCCTCCGAGGGGAAAAACTGTTTTTT	CASSLVLRGEKLFF
16	TRBD1	TRBV19	TRBJ1-1	few	TGTGCCAGTACCCTCCTCCAGGGACAGGGATCCGCTGAAGCTTTCTTT	CASTLLQGQGSAEAFF
16	-	TRBV7-2	TRBJ1-3	-	TGTGCCAGCAGCCCGTCATACGGGGTCTCTGGAAACACCATATATTTT	CASSPSYGVSGNTIYF
16	-	TRBV19	TRBJ1-5	-	TGTGCCAGTAGTACTCCGGGTGAGATGGAGAATCAGCCCCAGCATTTT	CASSTPGEMENQPQHF
15	-	TRBV18	TRBJ1-1	few	TGTGCCAGCTCACCCCCCCTGACAGGTGTCGTTGAAGCTTTCTTT	CASSPPLTGVVEAFF
13	-	TRBV5-1	TRBJ1-1	-	TGCGCCAGCAGCTTGACGGCAGGACCTGAAGCTTTCTTT	CASSLTAGPEAFF
13	TRBD1	TRBV27	TRBJ1-2	few	TGTGCCAGCAGTTCCGGACAGGGGCGAGGCTACACCTTC	CASSSGQGRGYTF
15	-	TRBV21-1	TRBJ2-7	few	TGTGCCAGCAGCAAAGTCCGGGACAGCAACTACGAGCAGTACTTC	CASSKVRDSNYEQYF
14	TRBD2	TRBV7-8	TRBJ2-1	few	TGTGCCAGCAGCTTTCGGGAGGGATACAATGAGCAGTTCTTC	CASSFREGYNEQFF
17	TRBD2	TRBV4-3	TRBJ2-3	-	TGCGCCAGCAGCCAATCCCTTAGCGGGAGCCTCACAGATACGCAGTATTTT	CASSQSLSGSLTDTQYF
15	TRBD1	TRBV5-4	TRBJ2-5	many	TGTGCCAGCAGCCGGGGGGGACAGGGGCAAGAGACCCAGTACTTC	CASSRGGQGQETQYF
16	TRBD1	TRBV25-1	TRBJ1-2	-	TGTGCCAGCAGTGATCCCCTTTCACAGGGGGCGTATGGCTACACCTTC	CASSDPLSQGAYGYTF
16	-	TRBV18	TRBJ1-5	-	TGTGCCAGCTCACAGGGTCCACCGGGCGACAATCAGCCCCAGCATTTT	CASSQGPPGDNQPQHF
14	-	TRBV19	TRBJ2-7	few	TGTGCCAGTAGTATAGGACTAGGCGGCTACGAGCAGTACTTC	CASSIGLGGYEQYF
15	TRBD1	TRBV7-2	TRBJ1-1	few	TGTGCCAGCAGCGCCGGGACAGGGGCGAACACTGAAGCTTTCTTT	CASSAGTGANTEAFF